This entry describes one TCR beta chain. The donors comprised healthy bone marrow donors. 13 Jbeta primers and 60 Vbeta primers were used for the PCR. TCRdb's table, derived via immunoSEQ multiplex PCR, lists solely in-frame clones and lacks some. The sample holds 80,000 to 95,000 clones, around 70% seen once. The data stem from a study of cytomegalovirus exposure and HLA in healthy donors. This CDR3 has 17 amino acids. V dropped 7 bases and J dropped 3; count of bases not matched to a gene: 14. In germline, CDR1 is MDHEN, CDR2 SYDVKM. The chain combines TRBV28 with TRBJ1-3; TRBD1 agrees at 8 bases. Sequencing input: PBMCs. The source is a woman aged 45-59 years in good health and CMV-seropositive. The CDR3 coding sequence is TGTGCCAGCACCCCGCGGGACAGGCGGGCCCTTGGAAACACCATATATTTT. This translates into CASTPRDRRALGNTIYF.